A selection of T cell receptor beta chains follows, all from one sample in a study of blood T cell repertoires in COVID-19. Sequenced by immunoSEQ multiplex PCR; TCRdb stores in-frame clones only, minus some. The sample lists about 230,000 clones, roughly 91% occurring once. Sample: PBMCs or T cells enriched from blood (not recorded which). Receptors were obtained from a woman younger than 45 with acute COVID-19. The CDR3 runs from the conserved cysteine through the conserved F or W. The order of the fields is CDR3 protein, CDR3 DNA, clone size, D gene, V gene, J gene. D genes are given only for firm matches. Size is omitted from some rows. Given values are once, few, many or a class for expanded clones.

CASSPEVHNTEAFF	TGCGCCAGCAGCCCCGAGGTGCATAACACTGAAGCTTTCTTT	.	.	TRBV5-1	TRBJ1-1
CASSYTGNEDGYTF	TGTGCCAGCAGCTATACAGGGAACGAAGATGGCTACACCTTC	.	.	TRBV3-1/TRBV3-2	TRBJ1-2
CASSLVAGQVETQYF	TGTGCCAGCAGCTTAGTGGCAGGGCAGGTGGAGACCCAGTACTTC	.	.	TRBV7-2	TRBJ2-5
CASSPFGGHSTDTQYF	TGTGCCAGCAGCCCTTTCGGGGGGCATAGCACAGATACGCAGTATTTT	.	.	TRBV9	TRBJ2-3
CASSSDSIYTEAFF	TGTGCCAGCAGCTCGGACAGTATTTACACTGAAGCTTTCTTT	once	.	TRBV11-3	TRBJ1-1
CATSDSDRVKAYEQYF	TGTGCCACCAGTGACTCCGACAGGGTCAAGGCCTACGAGCAGTACTTC	.	TRBD1	TRBV24-1	TRBJ2-7
CASSPGRRGTGANVLTF	TGTGCCAGCAGCCCCGGACGCCGGGGGACTGGGGCCAACGTCCTGACTTTC	.	.	TRBV5-4	TRBJ2-6
CASSIEYNYGYTF	TGCGCCAGCAGCATCGAGTACAACTATGGCTACACCTTC	.	.	TRBV5-1	TRBJ1-2
CASRRDRGQKEHRDTQYF	TGTGCCAGCAGGCGGGACAGGGGACAGAAGGAACACAGAGATACGCAGTATTTT	.	TRBD1	TRBV5-5	TRBJ2-3
CASSPEGQHNSPLHF	TGCGCCAGCAGCCCCGAAGGACAGCATAATTCACCCCTCCACTTT	.	.	TRBV5-1	TRBJ1-6
CASSQGAYTGELFF	TGTGCCAGCAGTCAGGGGGCTTACACCGGGGAGCTGTTTTTT	many	TRBD1	TRBV5-6	TRBJ2-2
CASSLTPGQGYEQYF	TGCGCCAGCAGCTTGACCCCGGGACAGGGTTACGAGCAGTACTTC	.	TRBD1	TRBV5-1	TRBJ2-7
CASSIDHRGSIYGYTF	TGTGCCAGTAGTATAGATCACAGGGGCAGCATATATGGCTACACCTTC	.	TRBD1	TRBV19	TRBJ1-2
CASSLYEFGNTIYF	TGTGCCAGCAGCTTGTATGAGTTCGGAAACACCATATATTTT	.	.	TRBV5-5	TRBJ1-3
CASSPQKDSTGNTIYF	TGTGCCAGCTCACCCCAAAAGGACAGTACTGGAAACACCATATATTTT	.	.	TRBV18	TRBJ1-3
CASSSGEDRGYGYTF	TGTGCCAGCAGCTCTGGGGAGGACAGGGGGTATGGCTACACCTTC	.	TRBD1	TRBV5-4	TRBJ1-2
CASSEQGSTEAFF	TGTGCCAGCAGCGAACAGGGTAGCACTGAAGCTTTCTTT	.	.	TRBV4-2	TRBJ1-1
CASSYGQAYNEQFF	TGTGCCAGCAGTTACGGACAGGCCTACAATGAGCAGTTCTTC	.	TRBD1	TRBV6-5	TRBJ2-1
CASSQAGGNQPQHF	TGTGCCAGCAGCCAAGCAGGGGGGAATCAGCCCCAGCATTTT	.	TRBD1	TRBV3-1/TRBV3-2	TRBJ1-5
CASSPGTGGVPGELFF	TGTGCCAGCAGCCCCGGGACAGGGGGCGTCCCCGGGGAGCTGTTTTTT	.	TRBD1	TRBV7-3	TRBJ2-2
CASSLYPPTGGKETQYF	TGTGCCAGCAGCTTATATCCCCCGACAGGGGGAAAAGAGACCCAGTACTTC	.	TRBD1	TRBV7-7	TRBJ2-5
CASSLEGDPYEQYF	TGCGCCAGCAGCTTGGAAGGGGATCCCTACGAGCAGTACTTC	once	.	TRBV5-1	TRBJ2-7
CAWSVRGAYNQPQHF	TGTGCCTGGAGTGTACGGGGGGCGTACAATCAGCCCCAGCATTTT	.	.	TRBV30	TRBJ1-5
CAISPTSGSTDTQYF	TGTGCCATCAGCCCGACTAGCGGTAGCACAGATACGCAGTATTTT	.	TRBD2	TRBV10-3	TRBJ2-3
CASSFSQGTNEKLFF	TGTGCCAGCAGCTTTTCACAGGGGACTAATGAAAAACTGTTTTTT	.	TRBD1	TRBV7-2	TRBJ1-4
CASSPSRVSYEQYF	TGTGCCAGCAGTCCCTCCAGGGTATCGTACGAGCAGTACTTC	once	.	TRBV27	TRBJ2-7
CASTDMGGTLHF	TGTGCCAGCACGGACATGGGGGGAACCCTCCACTTT	.	.	TRBV5-4	TRBJ1-6
CASRPPLGGNRDQPQHF	TGCGCCAGCAGGCCCCCCTTGGGGGGTAATCGGGATCAGCCCCAGCATTTT	.	.	TRBV5-1	TRBJ1-5
CASSQSPTGNGGYSNQPQHF	TGCGCCAGCAGTCAATCTCCGACAGGGAATGGGGGTTATAGCAATCAGCCCCAGCATTTT	.	TRBD1	TRBV23-1	TRBJ1-5
CASSLSSAGPPNTGELFF	TGTGCCAGCAGCTTAAGTAGCGCGGGACCCCCGAACACCGGGGAGCTGTTTTTT	.	.	TRBV7-3	TRBJ2-2
CASEPGAVRGGGYTF	TGTGCCAGCGAACCCGGCGCCGTCCGAGGAGGGGGCTACACCTTC	.	.	TRBV2	TRBJ1-2
CASSIDNAGAKNIQYF	TGTGCCAGTAGTATAGATAACGCAGGCGCCAAAAACATTCAGTACTTC	.	.	TRBV19	TRBJ2-4
CASSPTGFSGNTIYF	TGTGCCAGCAGTCCCACAGGGTTCTCTGGAAACACCATATATTTT	.	.	TRBV2	TRBJ1-3
CASSAQTGGLSYEQYF	TGTGCCAGCAGTGCCCAGACAGGGGGTCTCTCCTACGAGCAGTACTTC	once	TRBD1	TRBV25-1	TRBJ2-7
CASSYPGQPNLEQFF	TGTGCCAGCAGCTACCCGGGACAGCCCAACCTTGAGCAGTTCTTC	.	TRBD1	TRBV5-4	TRBJ2-1
CATSRVREKLFF	TGTGCCACCAGCAGGGTTAGAGAAAAACTGTTTTTT	.	.	TRBV15	TRBJ1-4
CASSLAVPGSYGYTF	TGCGCCAGCAGCTTGGCCGTACCAGGGTCCTATGGCTACACCTTC	.	.	TRBV5-1	TRBJ1-2
CASSPRGTYGYTF	TGCGCCAGCAGCCCCAGAGGAACCTATGGCTACACCTTC	once	.	TRBV4-1	TRBJ1-2
CASSQGQGSNQPQHF	TGTGCCAGCAGTCAAGGACAGGGTAGCAATCAGCCCCAGCATTTT	.	TRBD1	TRBV27	TRBJ1-5
CASSITGISYNEQFF	TGCGCCAGCAGCATAACAGGTATCTCCTACAATGAGCAGTTCTTC	.	.	TRBV5-1	TRBJ2-1
CASSQDISTDTQYF	TGCGCCAGCAGCCAAGATATCTCCACAGATACGCAGTATTTT	.	.	TRBV4-1	TRBJ2-3
CASSERTGIVYGYTF	TGTGCCAGCAGTGAGAGGACAGGGATCGTCTATGGCTACACCTTC	few	TRBD1	TRBV2	TRBJ1-2
CASSPRSMNTEAFF	TGTGCCAGTAGTCCCCGAAGCATGAACACTGAAGCTTTCTTT	.	.	TRBV19	TRBJ1-1
CASSQYRGSTEAFF	TGTGCCAGCAGCCAATATCGGGGTAGCACTGAAGCTTTCTTT	.	.	TRBV14	TRBJ1-1
CASSIHENRVGYTF	TGTGCCAGTAGTATCCACGAAAACAGGGTTGGCTACACCTTC	.	.	TRBV19	TRBJ1-2
CASSSSGGGDEQYF	TGTGCCAGCAGCTCCAGCGGGGGGGGAGACGAGCAGTACTTC	.	TRBD2	TRBV7-2	TRBJ2-7
CATSRGGGSTDTQYF	TGTGCCACCAGTCGAGGGGGTGGGAGCACAGATACGCAGTATTTT	.	.	TRBV24-1	TRBJ2-3
CASSPWEPNTEAFF	TGTGCCAGCAGCCCGTGGGAGCCGAACACTGAAGCTTTCTTT	.	.	TRBV9	TRBJ1-1
CASSLEPRDFEAFF	TGCGCCAGCAGCCTAGAGCCCCGGGACTTTGAAGCTTTCTTT	.	.	TRBV4-1	TRBJ1-1
CASAASGGNNEQFF	TGTGCCAGCGCCGCTAGCGGGGGGAACAATGAGCAGTTCTTC	.	TRBD2	TRBV27	TRBJ2-1